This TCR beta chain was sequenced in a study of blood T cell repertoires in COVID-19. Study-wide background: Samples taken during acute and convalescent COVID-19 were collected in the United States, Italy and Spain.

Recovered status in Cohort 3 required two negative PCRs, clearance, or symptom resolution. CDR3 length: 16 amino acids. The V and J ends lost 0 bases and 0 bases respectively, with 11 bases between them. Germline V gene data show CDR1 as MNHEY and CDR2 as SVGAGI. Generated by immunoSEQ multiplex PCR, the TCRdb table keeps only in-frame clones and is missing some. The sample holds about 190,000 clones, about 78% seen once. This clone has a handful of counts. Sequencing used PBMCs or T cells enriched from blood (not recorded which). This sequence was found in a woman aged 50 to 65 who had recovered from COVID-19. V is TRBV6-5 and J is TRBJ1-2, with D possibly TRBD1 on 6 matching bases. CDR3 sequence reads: CASSYSATGPNYGYTF. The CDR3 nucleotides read TGTGCCAGCAGTTACTCGGCTACAGGGCCTAACTATGGCTACACCTTC.